This T cell receptor (beta chain) was sequenced during a study of blood T cell repertoires in COVID-19. Overall study: T cells, B-cell-depleted T cells, or PBMCs provided the cDNA or gDNA that served as material.

Study processing details: Amplifying reference gene primers gave estimates of nucleated cell counts. The data were produced by immunoSEQ multiplex PCR, yet TCRdb's version contains in-frame clones alone and is incomplete. For V, J and clone size, that table is used; D and trimming come from the DNA. The sample contains approximately 170,000 clones, roughly 87% of which appear only once. CDR1 is MNHEY, CDR2 SVGAGI, per germline. J lost 0 bases, V lost 7 bases, and 2 bases had no gene match. This CDR3 contains 13 residues. V gene TRBV6-5 combines with J gene TRBJ1-1; 7 bases agree with TRBD1. This clonotype originated in a woman aged 70 to 79 with COVID-19, enrolled during active disease. Sequencing was done on a sample of peripheral blood. The CDR3 bases are TGTGCCAGCACCAGGGGGGTGAACACTGAAGCTTTCTTT. This codes for CASTRGVNTEAFF.